The rows below give T cell receptor beta chains drawn from one sample of a study of blood T cell repertoires in COVID-19. Libraries were prepared by immunoSEQ multiplex PCR; TCRdb keeps only in-frame clonotypes and omits some of them. The table includes some 150,000 clones, more than 80% detected once. Sequenced input: peripheral blood. These TCRs come from a woman aged 60-75 years with active COVID-19. Both conserved end residues are part of each CDR3. Each record gives: V gene, J gene, clone size, D gene, CDR3 DNA, CDR3 protein. A D gene is named only where the DNA matches it firmly. Clone size is given for some rows only: seen once, a few or many times, or a class if the clone is expanded.

v_gene: TRBV7-9; j_gene: TRBJ1-2; abundance: .; d_gene: .; CDR3nt: TGTGCCAGCAGCCCCTGGACATTATCCTCCGTTGGCTACACCTTC; CDR3aa: CASSPWTLSSVGYTF
v_gene: TRBV18; j_gene: TRBJ1-1; abundance: .; d_gene: TRBD1; CDR3nt: TGTGCCAGCTCACAACTTCGGACAGGGCTTGTAACTGAAGCTTTCTTT; CDR3aa: CASSQLRTGLVTEAFF
v_gene: TRBV27; j_gene: TRBJ2-2; abundance: .; d_gene: TRBD1; CDR3nt: TGTGCCACCAAGACAGGGGGCCCCGGGGAGCTGTTTTTT; CDR3aa: CATKTGGPGELFF
v_gene: TRBV6-6; j_gene: TRBJ2-5; abundance: .; d_gene: TRBD2; CDR3nt: TGTGCCAGCAGACTAGCGGGAGGGCCGGAGACCCAGTACTTC; CDR3aa: CASRLAGGPETQYF
v_gene: TRBV7-2; j_gene: TRBJ2-3; abundance: .; d_gene: TRBD2; CDR3nt: TGTGCCAGCAGCCGGGGGGGCGGGGTTCCACGGGGCACAGATACGCAGTATTTT; CDR3aa: CASSRGGGVPRGTDTQYF
v_gene: TRBV5-4; j_gene: TRBJ2-7; abundance: few; d_gene: .; CDR3nt: TGTGCCAGCAGCTTCCAGGGAGGGGGGTCCTACGAGCAGTACTTC; CDR3aa: CASSFQGGGSYEQYF
v_gene: TRBV5-1; j_gene: TRBJ2-7; abundance: .; d_gene: TRBD2; CDR3nt: TGCGCCAGCAGTTCATCTGGACTAGCGGGAGTTGACGAGCAGTACTTC; CDR3aa: CASSSSGLAGVDEQYF
v_gene: TRBV6-5; j_gene: TRBJ2-7; abundance: .; d_gene: TRBD2; CDR3nt: TGTGCCAGCAGTTCTCTAGCGGGGGCCTACGAGCAGTACTTC; CDR3aa: CASSSLAGAYEQYF
v_gene: TRBV19; j_gene: TRBJ2-5; abundance: .; d_gene: .; CDR3nt: TGTGCCAGTAGGGGGCCCGGGGAGACCCAGTACTTC; CDR3aa: CASRGPGETQYF
v_gene: TRBV7-2; j_gene: TRBJ1-2; abundance: .; d_gene: .; CDR3nt: TGTGCCAGCAGCCAGACAACTAACTATGGCTACACCTTC; CDR3aa: CASSQTTNYGYTF
v_gene: TRBV6-5; j_gene: TRBJ2-1; abundance: .; d_gene: .; CDR3nt: TGTGCCAGCAGTTACTCGGGGCCAGATATCAACAATGAGCAGTTCTTC; CDR3aa: CASSYSGPDINNEQFF
v_gene: TRBV5-1; j_gene: TRBJ2-7; abundance: .; d_gene: TRBD1; CDR3nt: TGCGCCAGCAGCTCGAAGGGGACAGCTTCCTACGAGCAGTACTTC; CDR3aa: CASSSKGTASYEQYF
v_gene: TRBV19; j_gene: TRBJ2-4; abundance: .; d_gene: .; CDR3nt: TGTGCCAGTAGTAAGTTTCTGCTGGGACAACAAAACATTCAGTACTTC; CDR3aa: CASSKFLLGQQNIQYF
v_gene: TRBV6-2/TRBV6-3; j_gene: TRBJ2-2; abundance: .; d_gene: .; CDR3nt: TGTGCCAGCAGTGCACCCCGGGACACCGGGGAGCTGTTTTTT; CDR3aa: CASSAPRDTGELFF
v_gene: TRBV11-2; j_gene: TRBJ2-7; abundance: .; d_gene: TRBD2; CDR3nt: TGTGCCAGCAGCCATAGACTAGCGGGATGGCCGTACGAGCAGTACTTC; CDR3aa: CASSHRLAGWPYEQYF
v_gene: TRBV27; j_gene: TRBJ2-7; abundance: .; d_gene: TRBD1; CDR3nt: TGTGCCAGCAGTTTAGGACAGGGTGTGGGCTACGAGCAGTACTTC; CDR3aa: CASSLGQGVGYEQYF